The T cell receptor beta chain described here comes from a study of blood T cell repertoires in COVID-19. In its sample, this clone was seen a few times. Assay used: immunoSEQ multiplex PCR; TCRdb lists only in-frame clones, some missing. The table has roughly 190,000 clones, approximately 86% seen once; the top ten hold roughly 3.3%. The CDR3 runs to 17 residues. Trimming cost V 4 bases and J 0 bases; bases outside gene matches: 9. CDR1 LGHDT and CDR2 YNNKEL come from the germline V gene (reference sequence). The TCR was taken from a man between 65 and 85 years old with acute or convalescent COVID-19. This chain connects TRBV3-1 (or the pseudogene TRBV3-2) to TRBJ2-4; 7 nucleotides align to TRBD2. Sequences were obtained from peripheral blood. CDR3 sequence: CASSPLFRGEAKNIQYF. The DNA for the CDR3 is TGTGCCAGCAGCCCGCTCTTCCGGGGGGAAGCCAAAAACATTCAGTACTTC.